This is a list of T cell receptor beta chains from one sample in a study of blood T cells in healthy people across ages. TCRdb passed the 5' RACE reads through MiXCR, listing each CDR3 protein once. The sample contains about 1.4 million distinct CDR3 sequences, 45% to 70% of which appear only once. The sample taken for sequencing was blood. The source of these receptors is a man aged 18 to 29 in good health. The CDR3 runs from the conserved cysteine through the conserved F or W. The order of the fields is V gene, clone size, D gene, J gene, CDR3 protein, CDR3 DNA. A D gene is named only where the DNA matches it firmly. Clone size appears in some rows only: once, few, many, or a class for an expanded clone.

>TRBV29-1|once|TRBD1|TRBJ2-5
CSVEPLGTGGRDSAETQYF
TGCAGCGTTGAACCCTTAGGTACAGGGGGAAGGGATTCAGCAGAGACCCAGTACTTC
>TRBV7-9|few|.|TRBJ2-1
CASSFGLPRDEQFF
TGTGCCAGCAGCTTTGGCCTACCCAGGGATGAGCAGTTCTTC
>TRBV20-1|.|.|TRBJ2-3
CSARLVWVDTQYF
TGCAGTGCTAGACTAGTTTGGGTTGATACGCAGTATTTT
>TRBV6-6|.|TRBD2|TRBJ2-1
CASRLGAGGGRNEQFF
TGTGCCAGCAGGCTGGGGGCGGGAGGTGGGAGGAATGAGCAGTTCTTC
>TRBV6-5|few|.|TRBJ1-2
CASSYSRVGYGYTF
TGTGCCAGCAGTTACTCCAGAGTCGGCTATGGCTACACCTTC
>TRBV5-1|few|.|TRBJ2-7
CASSLYNVRQNYEQYF
TGCGCCAGCAGCTTATATAATGTTCGACAGAACTACGAGCAGTACTTC
>TRBV12-3/TRBV12-4|.|.|TRBJ1-2
CASSLALSTVHGYTF
TGTGCCAGCAGTTTAGCGCTGTCGACAGTCCATGGCTACACCTTC
>TRBV20-1|few|.|TRBJ2-7
CSAGGTSSYEQYF
TGCAGTGCTGGGGGGACGAGCTCCTACGAGCAGTACTTC
>TRBV7-9|.|.|TRBJ1-1
CAWSEMKGIGTEAFF
TGTGCCTGGAGTGAAATGAAGGGGATCGGAACTGAAGCTTTCTTT
>TRBV6-5|once|.|TRBJ1-2
CASRWGNYGYTF
TGTGCCAGCAGGTGGGGAAACTATGGCTACACCTTC
>TRBV25-1|few|.|TRBJ1-2
CASSESRFYGYTF
TGTGCCAGCAGTGAGTCAAGGTTCTATGGCTACACCTTC
>TRBV20-1|.|.|TRBJ2-1
CSARVPGLSYNEQFF
TGCAGTGCTAGAGTCCCGGGACTTTCCTACAATGAGCAGTTCTTC
>TRBV7-2|.|.|TRBJ1-1
CASSLRSDFEAFF
TGTGCCAGCAGCTTACGGTCGGATTTTGAAGCTTTCTTT
>TRBV27|.|.|TRBJ1-5
CASALTGFLGQPQHF
TGTGCCAGCGCATTGACGGGATTTTTAGGTCAGCCCCAGCATTTT
>TRBV7-8|.|.|TRBJ1-2
CASSFKIQEGRLNYGNTF
TGTGCCAGCAGCTTTAAAATTCAGGAGGGCAGGCTCAACTATGGCAACACCTTC
>TRBV5-5|.|.|TRBJ2-1
CASSLVVASNEQFF
TGTGCCAGCAGCTTGGTAGTAGCTTCCAATGAGCAGTTCTTC
>TRBV6-2/TRBV6-3|.|TRBD2|TRBJ2-1
CASSSGLAGAKFYNEQFF
TGTGCCAGCAGTTCAGGACTAGCGGGGGCCAAATTTTACAATGAGCAGTTCTTC
>TRBV27|.|TRBD1|TRBJ2-7
CASSSDRALYEQYF
TGTGCCAGCAGCTCCGACAGGGCACTCTACGAGCAGTACTTC
>TRBV2|.|.|TRBJ1-2
CASTGTSEANYGYTF
TGTGCCAGCACCGGGACATCTGAGGCTAACTATGGCTACACCTTC
>TRBV6-2/TRBV6-3|few|.|TRBJ2-1
CASSSVPSEQFF
TGTGCCAGCAGCTCGGTCCCCAGTGAGCAGTTCTTC
>TRBV27|few|.|TRBJ2-2
CASQRGSLVGELFF
TGTGCCAGCCAGAGGGGGTCGTTGGTCGGGGAGCTGTTTTTT
>TRBV7-2|.|TRBD1|TRBJ2-7
CASSSGTGVSEQYF
TGTGCCAGCAGCTCCGGGACAGGGGTATCCGAGCAGTACTTC
>TRBV10-3|few|TRBD2|TRBJ2-7
CAPMGLAGRGFTLPLSYEQYF
TGTGCCCCGATGGGACTAGCGGGACGGGGGTTCACCCTGCCCCTCTCCTACGAGCAGTACTTC
>TRBV6-4|.|TRBD2|TRBJ2-5
CASSQIAGETQYF
TGTGCCAGCAGTCAGATAGCGGGGGAGACCCAGTACTTC
>TRBV6-1|.|TRBD1|TRBJ2-1
CASSEGTGASLNEQFF
TGTGCCAGCAGTGAAGGGACAGGGGCATCGTTGAATGAGCAGTTCTTC
>TRBV3-1|.|.|TRBJ2-7
CASSQDLARVPYEQYF
TGTGCCAGCAGCCAAGATCTCGCGAGGGTACCCTACGAGCAGTACTTC
>TRBV4-2|.|TRBD1|TRBJ1-1
CASSQLRDRNTEAFF
TGTGCCAGCAGCCAACTTCGGGACAGGAACACTGAAGCTTTCTTT
>TRBV29-1|.|TRBD2|TRBJ2-2
CSVGILAGGFTGELFF
TGCAGCGTGGGGATACTAGCGGGAGGATTCACCGGGGAGCTGTTTTTT
>TRBV25-1|.|.|TRBJ1-1
CASSPKDTIGAFF
TGTGCCAGCAGTCCCAAAGACACGATCGGGGCTTTCTTT
>TRBV6-1|.|.|TRBJ2-7
CASSEPRRVSYEQYF
TGTGCCAGCAGTGAACCGAGGCGGGTCTCCTACGAGCAGTACTTC
>TRBV4-3|.|.|TRBJ2-5
CASSQDRPAGTQYF
TGCGCCAGCAGCCAAGACAGGCCGGCGGGGACCCAGTACTTC
>TRBV11-2|.|.|TRBJ2-6
CASSSPQGITGANVLTF
TGTGCCAGCAGCTCCCCGCAAGGAATTACTGGGGCCAACGTCCTGACTTTC
>TRBV7-2|.|.|TRBJ2-1
CASSIPGLGQFF
TGTGCCAGCAGCATACCAGGATTAGGACAGTTCTTC
>TRBV16|.|.|TRBJ1-2
CASSPESGHYGYTF
TGTGCCAGCAGTCCCGAATCGGGGCACTATGGCTACACCTTC
>TRBV6-6|once|.|TRBJ1-2
CASTPEQVTYGYTF
TGTGCCAGCACTCCGGAACAGGTGACCTATGGCTACACCTTC
>TRBV20-1|.|TRBD2|TRBJ2-7
CSARGPGLAPYEQYF
TGCAGTGCTAGGGGACCAGGACTAGCCCCTTACGAGCAGTACTTC
>TRBV3-1|.|.|TRBJ2-3
CASSQDPGLGDTQYF
TGTGCCAGCAGCCAAGATCCCGGGTTGGGAGATACGCAGTATTTT
>TRBV6-2/TRBV6-3|.|.|TRBJ2-1
CASSYAAASFSYNEQFF
TGTGCCAGCAGTTACGCAGCGGCCTCATTCTCCTACAATGAGCAGTTCTTC
>TRBV28|.|.|TRBJ2-5
CAIWGSRYNEQYF
TGTGCCATCTGGGGTAGCAGATACAATGAGCAGTACTTC
>TRBV7-9|few|.|TRBJ2-7
CASSTNQGGEKVYEQYF
TGTGCCAGCAGCACGAACCAGGGCGGGGAGAAGGTCTACGAGCAGTACTTC
>TRBV7-2|.|TRBD2|TRBJ2-2
CASSLVPAGGSELFF
TGTGCCAGCAGCTTAGTCCCAGCGGGGGGGTCGGAGCTGTTTTTT
>TRBV5-5|once|.|TRBJ2-7
CASSLASVETYEQYF
TGTGCCAGCAGCTTGGCGTCGGTGGAGACCTACGAGCAGTACTTC
>TRBV14|.|.|TRBJ2-1
CASSQVRGNEQFF
TGTGCCAGCAGCCAAGTAAGGGGCAATGAGCAGTTCTTC
>TRBV3-1|.|.|TRBJ1-2
CASSQDLTRAGYTF
TGTGCCAGCAGCCAAGACTTGACACGGGCCGGCTACACCTTC
>TRBV7-9|once|TRBD2|TRBJ2-4
CASRLGGERYF
TGTGCCAGCCGACTCGGGGGGGAGCGGTACTTC
>TRBV20-1|.|.|TRBJ1-5
CSARVSGDTITQPQHF
TGCAGTGCTAGAGTCTCGGGGGACACCATCACTCAGCCCCAGCATTTT
>TRBV20-1|many|.|TRBJ2-1
CSAEGRQGTVNEQFF
TGCAGTGCGGAGGGGCGGCAGGGAACGGTCAATGAGCAGTTCTTC
>TRBV14|.|.|TRBJ2-7
CASSQRLGSRSEQYF
TGTGCCAGCAGCCAGCGACTAGGATCCCGCAGCGAGCAGTACTTC
>TRBV29-1|.|.|TRBJ2-5
CSVPSVQVSGGTQYF
TGCAGCGTGCCCTCGGTGCAGGTCAGCGGAGGGACCCAGTACTTC
>TRBV7-9|once|.|TRBJ2-5
CASNSSIWETQYF
TGTGCCAGCAATTCAAGCATTTGGGAGACCCAGTACTTC
>TRBV4-2|.|.|TRBJ1-5
CASSQASYSNQPQHF
TGTGCCAGCAGCCAAGCAAGTTATAGCAATCAGCCCCAGCATTTT